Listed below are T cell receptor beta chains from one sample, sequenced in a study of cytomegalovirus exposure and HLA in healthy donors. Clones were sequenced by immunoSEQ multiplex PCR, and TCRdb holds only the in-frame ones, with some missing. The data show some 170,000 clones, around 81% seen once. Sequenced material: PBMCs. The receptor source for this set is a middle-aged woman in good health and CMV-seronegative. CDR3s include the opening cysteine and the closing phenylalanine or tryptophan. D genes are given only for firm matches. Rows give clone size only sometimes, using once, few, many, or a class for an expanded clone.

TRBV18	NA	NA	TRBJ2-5	TGTGCCAGCTCACCCTCGGCGGGGACGGTGGAGACCCAGTACTTC	CASSPSAGTVETQYF
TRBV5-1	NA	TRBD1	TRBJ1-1	TGCGCCAGCAGCCCCGGGACAGCTAACACTGAAGCTTTCTTT	CASSPGTANTEAFF
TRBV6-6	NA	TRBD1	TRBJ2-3	TGTGCCAGCAGGGGAAACAGGGGAAACACAGATACGCAGTATTTT	CASRGNRGNTDTQYF
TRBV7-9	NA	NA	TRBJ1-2	TGTGCCAGCAGCCACGCGGCGACAGCTAACTATGGCTACACCTTC	CASSHAATANYGYTF
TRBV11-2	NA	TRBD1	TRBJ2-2	TGTGCCAGCAGCCACGAAGGGACAGACACCGGGGAGCTGTTTTTT	CASSHEGTDTGELFF
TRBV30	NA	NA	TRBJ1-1	TGTGCCTGGAACCCGATGAGGATTTCGGTGAACACTGAAGCTTTCTTT	CAWNPMRISVNTEAFF
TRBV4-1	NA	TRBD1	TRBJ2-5	TGCGCCAGCAGCCAGGGGAGCTCCCAGGGGGAAATAGAGACCCAGTACTTC	CASSQGSSQGEIETQYF
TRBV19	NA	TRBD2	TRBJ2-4	TGTGCCAGTAGTATGGGCGGTAGCGGGAGATGGGCCAAAAACATTCAGTACTTC	CASSMGGSGRWAKNIQYF
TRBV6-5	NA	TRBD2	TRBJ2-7	TGTGCCAGCACCCCGGGGGGGATCGAGCAGTACTTC	CASTPGGIEQYF
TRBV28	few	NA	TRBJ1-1	TGTGCCAGCACTACGACAGCGAACACTGAAGCTTTCTTT	CASTTTANTEAFF
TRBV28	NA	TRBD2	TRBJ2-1	TGTGCCAGCAGTCCTCCGGGACTAGGAGGCGATGAGCAGTTCTTC	CASSPPGLGGDEQFF
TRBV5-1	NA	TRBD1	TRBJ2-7	TGCGCCAGCAGCTTGGACAGGGGTCACGAGCAGTACTTC	CASSLDRGHEQYF
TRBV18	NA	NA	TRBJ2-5	TGTGCCAGCTCACCCCAACAAGAGACCCAGTACTTC	CASSPQQETQYF
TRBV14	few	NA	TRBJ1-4	TGTGCCAGCAGCCAAACAAGTGAAAAACTGTTTTTT	CASSQTSEKLFF
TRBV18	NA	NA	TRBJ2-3	TGTGCCAGCTCACCACAGGGGGGCACAGATACGCAGTATTTT	CASSPQGGTDTQYF